The 16 T cell receptor beta chains below all came from one sample that was sequenced in a study of blood T cell repertoires in COVID-19. Some clones are missing from TCRdb's copy, which holds only in-frame ones; the method was immunoSEQ multiplex PCR. The sample holds about 320,000 clones, around 86% seen once. The sample was PBMCs or T cells enriched from blood (not recorded which). The receptors derive from a man aged 60-69 years who had recovered from COVID-19.

This chain uses TRBV10-1 with TRBJ2-2, with a tentative D call TRBD1 (5 bases). The germline gives CDR1 WNHNN, CDR2 SYGVQD (reference sequence). This CDR3 region has 18 residues. Trimming left V 7 bases short and J 3 bases short, with 24 bases between. CDR3 nucleotide sequence: TGCGCCAGCACCGAAGTGGGCCGCAGGGTGGGTCACACCGGGGAGCTGTTTTTT. The encoded protein is CASTEVGRRVGHTGELFF.

The rearrangement links TRBV6-4 to TRBJ1-1; D is possibly TRBD1 (5 bases). This CDR3 comprises 14 residues. Germline CDR1 is MRHNA and CDR2 is SNTAGT. The V end lost 6 bases, the J end lost 0 bases, and 11 bases lay between the germline ends. CDR3: CASRKDIMNTEAFF. In nucleotides, the CDR3 is TGTGCCAGCAGGAAGGACATCATGAACACTGAAGCTTTCTTT.

The V gene is TRBV27, the J gene TRBJ1-4, with D possibly matching TRBD1 (6 bases). Germline V gives CDR1 MNHEY, CDR2 SMNVEV (reference sequence). This CDR3 comprises 15 residues. Trimming left V 6 bases short and J 0 bases short, with 11 bases between. The CDR3 sequence is CASRINRATNEKLFF. DNA for the CDR3: TGTGCCAGCAGGATAAACAGGGCAACTAATGAAAAACTGTTTTTT.

The V gene is TRBV6-2 or TRBV6-3, the J gene TRBJ2-7; D is unclear. The V gene's germline CDR1 is MNHEY and CDR2 SVGEGT. Trimming cost V 4 bases and J 4 bases, with 8 bases left between them. CDR3 length: 12 amino acids. The chain's CDR3 is CASSSRAYEQYF. CDR3 nucleotides: TGTGCCAGCAGTTCACGAGCTTACGAGCAGTACTTC.

The V gene is TRBV19, the J gene TRBJ1-2; maybe TRBD1 (6 bases). CDR1 and CDR2 from the germline V gene are LNHDA and SQIVND (reference sequence). The germline V and J ends were trimmed by 0 bases and 8 bases, with 10 bases remaining between them. The length of the CDR3 is 13 residues. Here the CDR3 reads CASSIDYRDGYTF. The CDR3 region has the DNA TGTGCCAGTAGTATAGACTACAGGGACGGCTACACCTTC.

The chain recombines TRBV19 with TRBJ2-7, with 8 bases aligning to TRBD1. Germline V gives CDR1 LNHDA, CDR2 SQIVND (reference sequence). Trimming at V came to 4 bases and at J to 5 bases, leaving 4 bases not matched to a gene. This CDR3 spans 13 amino acids. The CDR3 here is CASSKDRANEQYF. Here the CDR3 DNA reads TGTGCCAGTAGTAAGGACAGGGCTAACGAGCAGTACTTC.

The CDR3 here is CASEQGLHGYTF. The DNA for the CDR3 is TGTGCCAGCGAACAGGGTCTACATGGCTACACCTTC. The chain is built from TRBV2 and TRBJ1-2; TRBD1 might be the D (6 bases). Trimming left V 8 bases short and J 6 bases short, with 13 bases between. CDR3 length: 12 amino acids. Per the germline V gene, CDR1 is SNHLY and CDR2 is FYNNEI.

The chain has TRBV19 and TRBJ1-1; D not resolved. The CDR3 length is 16 residues. The germline gives CDR1 LNHDA, CDR2 SQIVND (reference sequence). V was cut by 8 bases and J by 1 base, with 20 bases left in between. The CDR3 spells CASRPGGGMANTEAFF. The CDR3 DNA is TGTGCCAGTCGCCCCGGAGGCGGTATGGCGAACACTGAAGCTTTCTTT.

This clone appeared once. The V call is TRBV9, the J call TRBJ2-7; 8 positions match TRBD1. This CDR3 has 15 amino acids. The V and J ends lost 4 bases and 5 bases, in that order; junction bases with no gene match: 11. Germline CDR1 SGDLS, CDR2 YYNGEE. The CDR3 loop reads CASSPRTGTGDEQYF. CDR3 coding DNA: TGTGCCAGCAGCCCCCGGACAGGGACCGGGGACGAGCAGTACTTC.

The V call is TRBV27, the J call TRBJ1-2; 7 bases are a match to TRBD1. Trimming removed 5 bases from V and 8 bases from J; junction bases left unmatched: 8. Per the germline V gene, CDR1 is MNHEY and CDR2 is SMNVEV (reference sequence). This CDR3 has 13 residues. In nucleotides, the CDR3 is TGTGCCAGCAGTCCCTTACAGGGGACCGGCTACACCTTC. Its translation: CASSPLQGTGYTF.

The chain has TRBV7-9 and TRBJ2-1; TRBD2 is a possible D gene (5 bases). This CDR3 has 15 amino acids. Trimming pared 5 bases from V and 1 base from J, leaving 12 bases between. CDR1 is SEHNR, CDR2 FQNEAQ, per germline (reference sequence). CDR3 in amino acids: CASSQVLASYNEQFF. CDR3 bases: TGTGCCAGCAGCCAAGTCCTAGCTTCCTACAATGAGCAGTTCTTC.

The rearrangement uses TRBV9 and TRBJ1-5; tentative D call: TRBD1 (6 bases). The CDR3 loop spans 14 amino acids. Germline V CDR1 and CDR2: SGDLS, YYNGEE. V was pared by 3 bases and J by 7 bases, with 14 bases between. CDR3 sequence (DNA): TGTGCCAGCAGCGCTTCAGGGGCTGGGCAGCCCCAGCATTTT. This translates into CASSASGAGQPQHF.

In its sample, this clone was seen once. The rearrangement joins TRBV4-3 to TRBJ1-2; a weak D match, TRBD1 (5 bases). The CDR3 is 16 amino acids. Looked up from germline, CDR1 is LGHNA and CDR2 is YSLEER. Trimming took off 0 bases at V and 8 bases at J, with 19 bases between the two ends. The CDR3 DNA reads as TGCGCCAGCAGCCAAGACCGCCAGCGCCAGGGTGAGGGCTACACCTTC. Its translation: CASSQDRQRQGEGYTF.

V and J are TRBV7-3 and TRBJ2-1, with 11 bases that match TRBD2. CDR1 and CDR2 (germline): SGHTA, FQGTGA. The CDR3 is made up of 15 amino acids. After removal of 2 bases from V and 8 bases from J, the junction contained 5 bases not matched to a gene. CDR3 coding DNA: TGTGCCAGCAGCTTACTAGCGGGAGGTTCTTATGAGCAGTTCTTC. The encoded protein is CASSLLAGGSYEQFF.

V gene TRBV19 combines with J gene TRBJ1-1; 7 nucleotides agree with TRBD1. CDR1 and CDR2 from the germline V gene are LNHDA and SQIVND (reference sequence). The CDR3 has 15 amino acids. Unmatched junction bases numbered 7, after V lost 4 bases and J lost 2 bases. CDR3 sequence (DNA): TGTGCCAGTAGTAGAAGACAGGGCTTAAACACTGAAGCTTTCTTT. As protein: CASSRRQGLNTEAFF.

The rearrangement joins TRBV27 to TRBJ1-5; 8 nucleotides align to TRBD1. J lost 3 bases, V lost 2 bases, and 3 bases had no gene match. The CDR3 totals 15 residues. Germline CDR1 is MNHEY and CDR2 is SMNVEV (reference sequence). CDR3: CASSLGTGLNQPQHF. CDR3 sequence (DNA): TGTGCCAGCAGTTTAGGGACAGGACTCAATCAGCCCCAGCATTTT.